The sequence of this TCR beta chain was determined in a study of blood T cell repertoires in COVID-19. Study as a whole: From the United States, Italy and Spain came samples of acute and convalescent COVID-19. The cDNA or gDNA used as material had been derived from T cells, B-cell-depleted T cells, or PBMCs.

This clone was seen only once. In the original analysis: Estimates of nucleated cell counts were drawn from the amplification of reference gene primers. The data were produced by immunoSEQ multiplex PCR, yet TCRdb's version contains in-frame clones alone and is incomplete. V and J calls plus clone size are reproduced from that table; the DNA served to infer D and trimming. The sample includes roughly 200,000 clones, 65% to 85% of them seen just once. The CDR3 is 15 amino acids. The sequenced sample consisted of peripheral blood. This clonotype was sampled from a woman older than 75 with acute or convalescent COVID-19. The chain combines TRBV21-1 with TRBJ1-1; the table's D call, TRBD1, was not checked against the DNA. TRBV21-1 is termed a pseudogene. The CDR3 loop is CASSKRDRGCTEAFF. CDR3 in DNA: TGTGCCAGCAGCAAAAGGGACAGGGGTTGTACTGAAGCTTTCTTT.